The TCR beta chain under discussion was sequenced for a study of Ad26.COV2.S vaccination and SARS-CoV-2 variants (dated by TCRdb to the early 2020s). With regard to the full study: The specificity and breadth of SARS-CoV-2-reactive T cell receptors after Ad26.COV2.S vaccination were assessed by TCRbeta repertoire sequencing. The TCR-sequenced set comprised approximately 30 samples: some 20 Ad26.COV2.S vaccine recipients, 5 placebo recipients and 8 SARS-CoV-2 convalescent individuals. Results and caveats for the whole study, not just this receptor: After vaccination, substantial breadth of spike-specific CD8+ and CD4+ T cell responses was reported. Spike-specific TCR breadth was higher in Ad26.COV2.S recipients than in placebo recipients (P = 0.0014). It was noted by the authors that total T cell responses may have been underestimated by the TCR breadth and depth analyses. Vaccine and placebo recipients had similar non-spike TCR breadth, a finding consistent with the vaccine containing only spike.

TCRbeta CDR3 regions were sequenced with the immunoSEQ Assay. After extraction, genomic DNA underwent amplification by bias-controlled multiplex PCR, followed by high-throughput sequencing. The original methods were these. To quantify the absolute abundance of each unique TCRbeta CDR3 region, sequences were collapsed and filtered. T cell fraction was estimated by normalizing TCRbeta template counts to usable DNA, which was measured by amplifying reference genes present in all nucleated cells. Repertoire TCRs were annotated as SARS-CoV-2-specific by exact matching of V gene, CDR3 amino acid sequence and J gene to a known reactive TCR set. The reference SARS-CoV-2 TCR set came from MIRA and was filtered for enrichment in COVID-19-positive ImmuneCODE repertoires, removing public or cross-reactive TCRs. Drawing on the MIRA antigens, annotated TCRs were analysed further at the level of specific ORF or position within ORF. Breadth was defined as the number of annotated unique rearrangements divided by the total number of unique productive rearrangements, and depth was defined as the summed frequency of the annotated unique rearrangements. Two-sided Wilcoxon rank-sum tests were applied when comparing TCR breadth between groups. Imported from immuneACCESS, the table was reduced by TCRdb to in-frame sequences with V and J called. These copies leave out some clones; in studies compared against another copy, an unresolved V gene accounts for under half, and the cause of the remainder is not known. That table supplies the V and J calls and clone size; D and trimming were determined from the DNA. The sample includes approximately 400,000 clones, with about 91% observed a single time. In total, the top ten clones hold 3.5% to 4.5% of the sample.

The germline V gene provides CDR1 MGHRA and CDR2 YSYEKL. The CDR3 runs 13 amino acids, cysteine and phenylalanine included. The read is trimmed to its CDR3 DNA, 39 bases read in frame from base 1. V and J are truncated by 3 bases and 8 bases respectively, leaving an intervening sequence of 13 bases. As concerns this clone: This clone's antigen is unknown. Base qualities are not recorded, but no much larger clone differs from it by a single base.

The meaning of the sample's time point label: individuals recovered from natural SARS-CoV-2 infection. The sequencing used peripheral blood, collected after recovery from COVID-19. The sequence was collected from a human donor who had recovered from COVID-19. The chain links TRBV4-1 with TRBJ1-1; TRBD1 is a weak D gene call, 6 bases matching. The CDR3 corresponds to CASSHGGGTEAFF. The base sequence is TGCGCCAGCAGCCACGGCGGAGGGACAGAAGCTTTCTTT.